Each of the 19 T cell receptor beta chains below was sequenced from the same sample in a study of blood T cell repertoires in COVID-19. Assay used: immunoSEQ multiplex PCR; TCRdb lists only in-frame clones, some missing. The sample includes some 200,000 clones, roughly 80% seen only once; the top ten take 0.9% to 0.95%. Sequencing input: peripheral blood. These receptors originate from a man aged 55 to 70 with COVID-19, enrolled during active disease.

CDR3: CAWSVSRGFYGYTF. CDR3 nucleotide sequence: TGTGCCTGGAGTGTGAGCCGGGGATTCTATGGCTACACCTTC. The chain couples TRBV30 to TRBJ1-2; D unclear. Germline-derived CDR1 and CDR2 are GTSNPN and SVGIG (reference sequence). This CDR3 has 14 amino acids. The V end lost 0 bases, the J end lost 4 bases, and 12 bases lay between the germline ends.

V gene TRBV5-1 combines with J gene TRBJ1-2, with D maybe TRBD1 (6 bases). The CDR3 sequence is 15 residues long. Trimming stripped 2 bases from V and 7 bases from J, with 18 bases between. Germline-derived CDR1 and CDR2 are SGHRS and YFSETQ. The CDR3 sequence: CASSFLGQRAGGYTF. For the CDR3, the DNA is TGCGCCAGCAGCTTCTTGGGACAAAGGGCCGGTGGCTACACCTTC. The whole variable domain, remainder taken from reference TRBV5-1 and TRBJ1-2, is KAGVTQTPRYLIKTRGQQVTLSCSPISGHRSVSWYQQTPGQGLQFLFEYFSETQRNKGNFPGRFSGRQFSNSRSEMNVSTLELGDSALYLCASSFLGQRAGGYTFGSGTRLTVV.

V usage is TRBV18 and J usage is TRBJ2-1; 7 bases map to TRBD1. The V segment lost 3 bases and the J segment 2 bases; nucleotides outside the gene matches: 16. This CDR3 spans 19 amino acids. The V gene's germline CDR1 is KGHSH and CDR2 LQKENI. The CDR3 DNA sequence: TGTGCCAGCTCACCCCCACTTGAATACCGGGACAGCGCCTACAATGAGCAGTTCTTC. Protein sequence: CASSPPLEYRDSAYNEQFF.

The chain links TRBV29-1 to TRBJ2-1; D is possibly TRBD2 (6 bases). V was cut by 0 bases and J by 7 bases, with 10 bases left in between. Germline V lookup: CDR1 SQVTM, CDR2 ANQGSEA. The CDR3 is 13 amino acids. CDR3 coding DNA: TGCAGCGTTGAAGACAGGGCGGGGAATGAGCAGTTCTTC. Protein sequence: CSVEDRAGNEQFF.

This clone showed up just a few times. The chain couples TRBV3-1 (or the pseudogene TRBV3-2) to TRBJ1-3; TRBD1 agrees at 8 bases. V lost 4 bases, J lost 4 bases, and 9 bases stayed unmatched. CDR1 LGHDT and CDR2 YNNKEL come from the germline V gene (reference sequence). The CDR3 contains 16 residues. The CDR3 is CASSPPRRQGGNTIYF. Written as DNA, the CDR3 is TGTGCCAGCAGCCCGCCAAGAAGACAGGGGGGAAACACCATATATTTT.

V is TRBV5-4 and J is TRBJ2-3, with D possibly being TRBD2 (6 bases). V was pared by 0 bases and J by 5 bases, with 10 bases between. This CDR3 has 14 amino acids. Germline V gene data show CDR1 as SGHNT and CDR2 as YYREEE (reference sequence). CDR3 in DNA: TGTGCCAGCAGCTTGGCGGGAGCAGGAGATACGCAGTATTTT. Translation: CASSLAGAGDTQYF.

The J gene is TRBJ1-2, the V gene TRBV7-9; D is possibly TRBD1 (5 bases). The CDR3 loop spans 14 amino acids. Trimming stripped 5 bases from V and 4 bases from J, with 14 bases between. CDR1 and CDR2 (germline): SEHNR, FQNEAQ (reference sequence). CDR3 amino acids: CASSRGQESYGYTF. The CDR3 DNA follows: TGTGCCAGCAGCCGCGGACAAGAGAGCTATGGCTACACCTTC.

CDR3 in amino acids: CASSPGRGNEAFF. The CDR3 DNA reads as TGTGCCAGCAGCCCTGGCAGGGGGAATGAAGCTTTCTTT. V gene TRBV11-2 combines with J gene TRBJ1-1; TRBD1 agrees at 7 bases. The junction had 7 bases not matched to a gene; V was cut back by 5 bases and J by 7 bases. CDR1 and CDR2 from the germline V gene are SGHAT and FQNNGV. This CDR3 spans 13 amino acids. Filled out from reference TRBV11-2 and TRBJ1-1, the complete variable domain reads EAGVAQSPRYKIIEKRQSVAFWCNPISGHATLYWYQQILGQGPKLLIQFQNNGVVDDSQLPKDRFSAERLKGVDSTLKIQPAKLEDSAVYLCASSPGRGNEAFFGQGTRLTVV.

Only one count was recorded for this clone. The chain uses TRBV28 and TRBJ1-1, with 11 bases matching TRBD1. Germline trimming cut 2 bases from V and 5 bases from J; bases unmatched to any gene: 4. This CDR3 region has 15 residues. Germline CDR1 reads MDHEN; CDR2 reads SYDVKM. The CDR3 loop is CASSLGTGGMTEAFF. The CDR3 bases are TGTGCCAGCAGTTTAGGGACAGGGGGGATGACTGAAGCTTTCTTT.

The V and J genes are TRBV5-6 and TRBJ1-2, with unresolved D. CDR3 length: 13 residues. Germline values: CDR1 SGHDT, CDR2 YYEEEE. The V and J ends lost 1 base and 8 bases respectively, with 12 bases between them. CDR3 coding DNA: TGTGCCAGCAGCTTGAGGGCGGGTTTAGGCTACACCTTC. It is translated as CASSLRAGLGYTF.

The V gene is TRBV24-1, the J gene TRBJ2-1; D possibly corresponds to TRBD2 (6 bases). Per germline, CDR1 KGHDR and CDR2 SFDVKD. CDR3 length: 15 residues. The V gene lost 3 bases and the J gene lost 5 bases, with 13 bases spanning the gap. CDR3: CATSDRTKRNNEQFF. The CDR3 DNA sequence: TGTGCCACCAGTGATCGGACTAAACGTAACAATGAGCAGTTCTTC.

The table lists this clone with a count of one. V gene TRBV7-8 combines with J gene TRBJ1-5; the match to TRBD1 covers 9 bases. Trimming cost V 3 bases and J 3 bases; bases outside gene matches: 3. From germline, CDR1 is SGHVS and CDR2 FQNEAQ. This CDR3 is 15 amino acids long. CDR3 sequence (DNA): TGTGCCAGCAGCTTGGGACAGGGAGTCAATCAGCCCCAGCATTTT. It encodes CASSLGQGVNQPQHF.

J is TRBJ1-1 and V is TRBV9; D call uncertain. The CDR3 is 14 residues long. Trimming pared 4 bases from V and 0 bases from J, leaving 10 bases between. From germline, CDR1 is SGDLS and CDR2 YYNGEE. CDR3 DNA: TGTGCCAGCAGCCCCACCGGGATGAACACTGAAGCTTTCTTT. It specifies CASSPTGMNTEAFF.

CDR3 sequence reads: CASSLGPQGSKNIQYF. The CDR3, as DNA: TGTGCCAGCAGCTTAGGCCCACAGGGATCCAAAAACATTCAGTACTTC. The rearrangement uses TRBV13 and TRBJ2-4, with D possibly TRBD1 on 6 matching bases. The germline V gene has CDR1 PRHDT and CDR2 FYEKMQ (reference sequence). CDR3 length: 16 residues. Trimming cost V 0 bases and J 2 bases, with 11 bases left between them.

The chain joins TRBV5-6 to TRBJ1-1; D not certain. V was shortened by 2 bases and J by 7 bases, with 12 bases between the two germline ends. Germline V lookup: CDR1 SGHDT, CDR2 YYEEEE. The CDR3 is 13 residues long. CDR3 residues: CASSFTRRREAFF. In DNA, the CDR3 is TGTGCCAGCAGCTTTACGCGGAGACGTGAAGCTTTCTTT.

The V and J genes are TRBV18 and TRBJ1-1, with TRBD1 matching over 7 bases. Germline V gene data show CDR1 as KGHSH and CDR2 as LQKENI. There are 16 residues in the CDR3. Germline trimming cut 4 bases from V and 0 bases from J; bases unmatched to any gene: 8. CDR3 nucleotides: TGTGCCAGCTCACGCGACAGGGACCTCATGAACACTGAAGCTTTCTTT. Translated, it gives CASSRDRDLMNTEAFF.

The CDR3 sequence: CAISGGLGETQYF. The CDR3 DNA sequence: TGTGCCATCAGCGGAGGTCTAGGGGAGACCCAGTACTTC. The V gene is TRBV10-3, the J gene TRBJ2-5; D may be TRBD2 (5 bases). Deletions cut 6 bases from V and 5 bases from J, with 13 bases between. Germline V gives CDR1 ENHRY, CDR2 SYGVKD. The CDR3 totals 13 residues.

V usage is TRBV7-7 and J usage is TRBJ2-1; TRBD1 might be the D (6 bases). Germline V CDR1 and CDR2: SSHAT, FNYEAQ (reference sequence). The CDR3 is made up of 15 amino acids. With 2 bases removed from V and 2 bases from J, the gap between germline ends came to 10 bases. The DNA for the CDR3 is TGTGCCAGCAGCTTACTTCCAGGGGCCTACAATGAGCAGTTCTTC. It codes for CASSLLPGAYNEQFF.

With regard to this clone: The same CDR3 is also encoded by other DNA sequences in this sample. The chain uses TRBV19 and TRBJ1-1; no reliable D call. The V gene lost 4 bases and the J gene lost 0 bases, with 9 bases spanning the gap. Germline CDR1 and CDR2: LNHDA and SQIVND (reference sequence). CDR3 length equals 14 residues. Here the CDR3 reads CASSTVFVNTEAFF. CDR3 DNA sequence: TGTGCCAGTAGTACGGTTTTTGTGAACACTGAAGCTTTCTTT. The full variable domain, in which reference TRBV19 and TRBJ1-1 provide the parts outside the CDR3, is DGGITQSPKYLFRKEGQNVTLSCEQNLNHDAMYWYRQDPGQGLRLIYYSQIVNDFQKGDIAEGYSVSREKKESFPLTVTSAQKNPTAFYLCASSTVFVNTEAFFGQGTRLTVV.